This record concerns one T cell receptor beta chain sequence. This entry comes from a study of blood T cell repertoires in COVID-19. Background on the study: Collection of acute and convalescent COVID-19 samples took place in the United States, Italy and Spain. Sources were T cells, B-cell-depleted T cells, or PBMCs; the material itself was cDNA or gDNA.

Authors' analysis steps: Amplifying reference gene primers gave estimates of nucleated cell counts. Repertoires were generated with immunoSEQ multiplex PCR, while TCRdb's copy carries only in-frame clones and drops some. Clonal size and the V and J genes are those of that table, whereas D and trimming came from the DNA. The sample has approximately 30,000 clones; over 75% are singletons. J gave up 8 bases and V 6 bases, and 5 bases lay outside the gene matches. This CDR3 region has 14 residues. Germline CDR1 SGHTA, CDR2 FQGTGA. The J gene is TRBJ2-2, the V gene TRBV7-3, with 11 positions matching TRBD1. The clonotype was recovered from a human donor in a cohort sampled during active COVID-19. The sequencing sample was made of peripheral blood. CDR3 nucleotide sequence: TGTGCCAGCAGACGGACAGGGGGCATAGGGGAGCTGTTTTTT. It yields the protein CASRRTGGIGELFF.